This T cell receptor (beta chain) was identified in a study of blood T cells in healthy people across ages. Per-sample PBMC isolation yielded at least 6 million cells. The second PCR ran about 6 to 11 cycles with a sample-barcoded 5' primer and J-beta primers. MiXCR, applied by TCRdb to the 5' RACE reads, yields one record per CDR3 protein. This sample has hundreds of thousands of distinct CDR3 sequences; around 50% occur once, and the top ten carry about 13%. The germline V gene encodes CDR1 SGHTA and CDR2 FQGNSA. V shed 3 bases and J shed 4 bases, with 13 bases lying between them. The length of the CDR3 is 15 residues.

The chain uses TRBV7-2 and TRBJ1-5; perhaps TRBD1 as D (6 bases). The specimen sequenced was blood. The receptor was derived from a woman older than 75 in good health. In DNA form, the CDR3 reads TGTGCCAGCAGCTTGGGCACAGGGTCAAATCAGCCCCAGCATTTT. It is translated as CASSLGTGSNQPQHF. Full variable domain (rest looked up from reference TRBV7-2 and TRBJ1-5): GAGVSQSPSNKVTEKGKDVELRCDPISGHTALYWYRQSLGQGLEFLIYFQGNSAPDKSGLPSDRFSAERTGGSVSTLTIQRTQQEDSAVYLCASSLGTGSNQPQHFGDGTRLSIL.